This T cell receptor (beta chain) was profiled in a study of blood T cell repertoires in COVID-19. Overall study context: COVID-19 samples from acute and convalescent phases originated in the United States, Italy and Spain. The analysed material was cDNA or gDNA that came from T cells, B-cell-depleted T cells, or PBMCs.

CDR3 length: 16 residues. V lost 1 base and J lost 5; bases outside the gene matches: 8. Germline CDR1 MGHRA, CDR2 YSYEKL. Original processing methods: Reference gene primer amplification yielded estimated nucleated cell counts. Data came from immunoSEQ multiplex PCR; TCRdb stores just in-frame clones and leaves some out. V and J calls and clone size come straight from that table; D and trimming were deduced from the DNA. The sample carries 110,000 to 150,000 clones, 85% to 90% recorded once. The chain carries TRBV4-1 and TRBJ1-2, with TRBD1 matching over 9 bases. The sample was peripheral blood. This receptor was taken from a human donor in a cohort sampled during active COVID-19. The CDR3 here is CASSQAIGTGIYGYTF. DNA for the CDR3: TGCGCCAGCAGCCAAGCTATAGGGACAGGGATTTATGGCTACACCTTC.